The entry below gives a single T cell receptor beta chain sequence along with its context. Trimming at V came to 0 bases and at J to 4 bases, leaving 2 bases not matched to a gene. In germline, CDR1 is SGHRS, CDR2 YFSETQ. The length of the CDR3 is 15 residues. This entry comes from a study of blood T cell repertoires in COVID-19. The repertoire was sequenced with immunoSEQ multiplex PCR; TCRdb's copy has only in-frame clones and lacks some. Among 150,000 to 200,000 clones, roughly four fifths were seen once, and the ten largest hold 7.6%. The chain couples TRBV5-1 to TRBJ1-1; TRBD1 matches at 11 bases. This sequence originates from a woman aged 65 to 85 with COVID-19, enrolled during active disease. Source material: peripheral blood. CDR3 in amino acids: CASSLEGTGGTEAFF. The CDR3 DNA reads TGCGCCAGCAGCTTGGAGGGGACAGGGGGCACTGAAGCTTTCTTT.